This T cell receptor (beta chain) was obtained from a study of radiation and T cells in renal cell carcinoma. Study-level points and caveats: Top tumor clonotypes rose in blood 2 weeks post-radiation, then contracted. Baseline intratumoral clonotype presence is unknown without pretreatment biopsies.

Assay: immunoSEQ multiplex PCR; the TCRdb copy retains only in-frame clones and omits some. The table shows 85,000 to 100,000 clones, with approximately 86% occurring only once. Time point specified: baseline pretreatment blood. The sample's treatment: 15 Gy SBRT to primary tumor, nephrectomy 4 weeks later. Radiation-treated patients gave blood at baseline, week 2 and week 4. The tumor was a clear cell renal cell carcinoma. The CDR3 covers 18 residues. This clone was found a few times. Its target is not known. The receptor was isolated from a man aged 45-65 years with renal cell carcinoma. The chain joins TRBV12-1 to TRBJ2-3; the D segment call TRBD1 is taken from the table without a DNA check. TRBV12-1 is an annotated pseudogene. The sample was blood, taken from a patient whose treatment included radiotherapy and nephrectomy. Written as DNA, the CDR3 is TGTGCCAGCAGCTGCAGGGACCGAGGGACAGGGGACACAGATACGCAGTATTTT. Its translation: CASSCRDRGTGDTDTQYF.